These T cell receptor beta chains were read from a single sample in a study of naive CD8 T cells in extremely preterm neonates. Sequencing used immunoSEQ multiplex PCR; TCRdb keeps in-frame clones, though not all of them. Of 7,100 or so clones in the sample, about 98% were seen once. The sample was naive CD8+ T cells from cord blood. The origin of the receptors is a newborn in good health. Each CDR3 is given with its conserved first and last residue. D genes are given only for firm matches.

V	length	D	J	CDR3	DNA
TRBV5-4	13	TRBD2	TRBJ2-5	CASSLRGGETQYF	TGTGCCAGCAGCTTGCGGGGAGGGGAGACCCAGTACTTC
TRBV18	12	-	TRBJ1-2	CASSLPGDGYTF	TGTGCCAGCTCTCTCCCCGGAGATGGCTACACCTTC
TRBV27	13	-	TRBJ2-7	CASSFPGSYEQYF	TGTGCCAGCAGTTTCCCCGGCTCCTACGAGCAGTACTTC
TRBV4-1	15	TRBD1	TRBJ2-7	CASSQDGTGYYEQYF	TGCGCCAGCAGCCAAGATGGGACAGGATACTACGAGCAGTACTTC
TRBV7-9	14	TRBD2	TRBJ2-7	CASSLAGGSYEQYF	TGTGCCAGCAGCTTAGCGGGGGGGTCCTACGAGCAGTACTTC
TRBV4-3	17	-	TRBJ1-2	CASSQDPPQGISSGYTF	TGCGCCAGCAGCCAAGACCCTCCGCAGGGAATTAGTTCCGGCTACACCTTC
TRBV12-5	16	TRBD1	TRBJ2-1	CASGLAGQGAYNEQFF	TGTGCTAGTGGTTTGGCCGGACAGGGGGCCTACAATGAGCAGTTCTTC
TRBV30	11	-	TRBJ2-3	CASRVTDTQYF	TGTGCCTCCCGGGTCACAGATACGCAGTATTTT
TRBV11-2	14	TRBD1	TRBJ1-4	CASSFGTGGEKLFF	TGTGCCAGCAGCTTCGGGACAGGGGGTGAAAAACTGTTTTTT
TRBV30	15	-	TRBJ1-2	CAWRGETGSRYGYTF	TGTGCCTGGAGGGGTGAAACAGGCTCTAGGTATGGCTACACCTTC
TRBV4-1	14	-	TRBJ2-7	CASSQGVGSYEQYF	TGCGCCAGCAGCCAAGGGGTAGGGAGCTACGAGCAGTACTTC
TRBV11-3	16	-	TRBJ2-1	CASSSRGLGDYNEQFF	TGTGCCAGCAGCTCTAGAGGCCTAGGGGACTACAATGAGCAGTTCTTC
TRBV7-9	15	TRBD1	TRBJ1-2	CASSLGTGANYGYTF	TGTGCCAGCAGCTTAGGGACAGGGGCCAACTATGGCTACACCTTC
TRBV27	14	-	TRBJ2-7	CASSLRTDPYEQYF	TGTGCCAGCAGTCTAAGGACAGACCCCTACGAGCAGTACTTC
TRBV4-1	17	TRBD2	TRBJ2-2	CASSPTRTGGYTGELFF	TGCGCCAGCAGCCCGACGAGGACGGGGGGATACACCGGGGAGCTGTTTTTT
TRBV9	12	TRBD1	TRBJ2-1	CASSATGNEQFF	TGTGCCAGCAGCGCGACAGGGAATGAGCAGTTCTTC
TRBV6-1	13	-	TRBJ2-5	CASSGRLQETQYF	TGTGCCAGCAGTGGGCGGTTGCAAGAGACCCAGTACTTC
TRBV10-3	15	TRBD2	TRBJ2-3	CAISELAGVTDTQYF	TGTGCCATCAGTGAGTTGGCGGGGGTCACAGATACGCAGTATTTT
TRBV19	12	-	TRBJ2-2	CASSIPAGELFF	TGTGCCAGTAGTATTCCTGCCGGGGAGCTGTTTTTT
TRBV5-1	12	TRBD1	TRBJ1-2	CASTGQGNGYTF	TGCGCCAGTACGGGACAGGGGAATGGCTACACCTTC
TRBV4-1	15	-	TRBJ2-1	CASSQEERSYNEQFF	TGCGCCAGCAGCCAAGAAGAGAGGTCCTACAATGAGCAGTTCTTC
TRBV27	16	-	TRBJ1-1	CASSLSGGVMNTEAFF	TGTGCCAGCAGTTTATCCGGGGGAGTTATGAACACTGAAGCTTTCTTT
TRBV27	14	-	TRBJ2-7	CASRSGKGHYEQYF	TGTGCCAGCAGGTCCGGGAAGGGCCACTACGAGCAGTACTTC
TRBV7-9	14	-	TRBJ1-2	CASSLGGGVDGYTF	TGTGCCAGCAGCTTAGGAGGAGGGGTGGATGGCTACACCTTC
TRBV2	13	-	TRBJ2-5	CASSDGEQETQYF	TGTGCCAGCAGTGACGGAGAGCAAGAGACCCAGTACTTC